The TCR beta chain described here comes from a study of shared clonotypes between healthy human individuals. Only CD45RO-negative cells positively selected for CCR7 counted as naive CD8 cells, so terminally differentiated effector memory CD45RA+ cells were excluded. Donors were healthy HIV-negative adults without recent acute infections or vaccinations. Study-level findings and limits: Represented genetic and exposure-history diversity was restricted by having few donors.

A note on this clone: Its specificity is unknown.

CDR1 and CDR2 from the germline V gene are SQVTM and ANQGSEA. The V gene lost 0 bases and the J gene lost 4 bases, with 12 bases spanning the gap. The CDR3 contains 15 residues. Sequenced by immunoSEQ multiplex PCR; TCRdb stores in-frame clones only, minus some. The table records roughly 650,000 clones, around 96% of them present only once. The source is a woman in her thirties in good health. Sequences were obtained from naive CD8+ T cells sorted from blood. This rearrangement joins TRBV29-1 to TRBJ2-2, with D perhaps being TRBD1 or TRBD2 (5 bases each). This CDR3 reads CSVEDRAGTTGELFF. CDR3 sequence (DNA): TGCAGCGTTGAAGATAGGGCAGGGACCACCGGGGAGCTGTTTTTT.